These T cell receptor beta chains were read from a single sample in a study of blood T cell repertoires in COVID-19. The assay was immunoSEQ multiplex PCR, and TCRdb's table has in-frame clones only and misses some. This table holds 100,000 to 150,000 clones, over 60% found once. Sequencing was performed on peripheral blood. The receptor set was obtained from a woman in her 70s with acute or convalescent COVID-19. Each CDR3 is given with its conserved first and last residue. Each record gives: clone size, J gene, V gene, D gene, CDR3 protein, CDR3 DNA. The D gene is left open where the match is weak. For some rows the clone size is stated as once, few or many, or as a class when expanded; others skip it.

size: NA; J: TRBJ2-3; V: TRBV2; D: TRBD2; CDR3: CASSVVGGKTDTQYF; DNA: TGTGCCAGCAGTGTTGTGGGGGGGAAGACAGATACGCAGTATTTT
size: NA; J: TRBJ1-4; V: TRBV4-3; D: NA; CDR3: CASSQEGGGHSTEKLFF; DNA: TGCGCCAGCAGCCAAGAGGGTGGGGGACATTCAACGGAAAAACTGTTTTTT
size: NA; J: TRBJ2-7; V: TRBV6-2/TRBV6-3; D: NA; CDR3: CASSYDTSYEQYF; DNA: TGTGCCAGCAGTTACGACACTTCCTACGAGCAGTACTTC
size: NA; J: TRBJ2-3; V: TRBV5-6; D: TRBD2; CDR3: CASSPSGGASDTQYF; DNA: TGTGCCAGCAGCCCAAGCGGGGGGGCCTCGGATACGCAGTATTTT
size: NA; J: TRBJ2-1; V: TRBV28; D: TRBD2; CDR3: CASSSLAGGHNEQFF; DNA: TGTGCCAGCAGCTCACTAGCGGGAGGCCACAATGAGCAGTTCTTC
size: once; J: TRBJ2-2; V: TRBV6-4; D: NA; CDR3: CASQGNSGELFF; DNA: TGTGCCAGCCAGGGAAACAGCGGGGAGCTGTTTTTT
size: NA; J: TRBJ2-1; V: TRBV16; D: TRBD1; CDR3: CASSQFRTGEQFF; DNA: TGTGCCAGCAGCCAATTCCGGACAGGGGAGCAGTTCTTC
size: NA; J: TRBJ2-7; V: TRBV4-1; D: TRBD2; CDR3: CASSRLLVGGAYEQYF; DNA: TGCGCCAGCAGCCGACTTTTGGTGGGAGGGGCCTACGAGCAGTACTTC
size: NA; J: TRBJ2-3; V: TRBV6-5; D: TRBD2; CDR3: CASRVAGSSTDTQYF; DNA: TGTGCCAGCAGGGTAGCGGGATCTAGCACAGATACGCAGTATTTT
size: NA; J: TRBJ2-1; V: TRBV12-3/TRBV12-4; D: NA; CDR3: CASSFLSAGRQFF; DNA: TGTGCCAGCAGTTTTTTGTCGGCGGGGAGGCAGTTCTTC
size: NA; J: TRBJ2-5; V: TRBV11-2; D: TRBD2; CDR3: CASSQGLAGGSQETQYF; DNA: TGTGCCAGCAGTCAAGGACTAGCGGGAGGTTCCCAAGAGACCCAGTACTTC
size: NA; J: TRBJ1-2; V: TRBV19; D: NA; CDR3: CASKGGYYGYTF; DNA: TGTGCCAGTAAAGGAGGCTACTATGGCTACACCTTC
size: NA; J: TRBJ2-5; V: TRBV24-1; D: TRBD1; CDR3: CATSPSGTGGTQYF; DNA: TGTGCCACCAGTCCCTCCGGGACAGGGGGGACCCAGTACTTC
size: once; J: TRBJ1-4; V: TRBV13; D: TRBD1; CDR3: CASSFGLGQGNEKLFF; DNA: TGTGCCAGCAGCTTTGGTTTAGGACAGGGGAATGAAAAACTGTTTTTT
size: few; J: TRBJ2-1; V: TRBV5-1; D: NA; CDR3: CASSLGASANNEQFF; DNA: TGCGCCAGCAGCTTGGGGGCTAGCGCCAACAATGAGCAGTTCTTC
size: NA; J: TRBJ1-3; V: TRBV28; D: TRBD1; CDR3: CASSPVGDREDTIYF; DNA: TGTGCCAGCAGCCCAGTAGGGGACAGGGAGGACACCATATATTTT
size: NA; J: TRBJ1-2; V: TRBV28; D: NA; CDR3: CASTNSDSRGYGYTF; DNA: TGTGCCAGCACCAATTCGGACAGCCGGGGCTATGGCTACACCTTC
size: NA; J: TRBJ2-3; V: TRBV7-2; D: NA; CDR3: CASSLAGVLDTQYF; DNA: TGTGCCAGCAGCTTAGCGGGAGTTCTAGATACGCAGTATTTT
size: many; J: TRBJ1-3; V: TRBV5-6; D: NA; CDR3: CASILTGGGNTIYF; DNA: TGTGCCAGCATCCTGACAGGCGGTGGAAACACCATATATTTT
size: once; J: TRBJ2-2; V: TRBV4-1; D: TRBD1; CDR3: CASSQSRDRGGTGELFF; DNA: TGCGCCAGCAGCCAGTCCCGGGACAGGGGGGGGACCGGGGAGCTGTTTTTT
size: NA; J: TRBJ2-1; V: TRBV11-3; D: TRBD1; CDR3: CASSFSGTGSNEQFF; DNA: TGTGCCAGCAGCTTTTCTGGGACAGGGAGCAATGAGCAGTTCTTC
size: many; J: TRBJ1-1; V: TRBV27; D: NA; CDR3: CASSWGDNTEAFF; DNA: TGTGCCAGCAGTTGGGGAGATAACACTGAAGCTTTCTTT
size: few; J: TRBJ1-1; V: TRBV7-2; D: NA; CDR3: CASSSQGNTEAFF; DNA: TGTGCCAGCAGCTCCCAGGGGAACACTGAAGCTTTCTTT
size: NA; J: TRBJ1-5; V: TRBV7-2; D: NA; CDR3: CASSLVAGDNQPQHF; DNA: TGTGCCAGCAGCTTAGTGGCAGGGGACAATCAGCCCCAGCATTTT
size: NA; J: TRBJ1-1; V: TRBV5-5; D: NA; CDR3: CASSLDAPASAFF; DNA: TGTGCCAGCAGCTTGGATGCACCCGCGTCTGCTTTCTTT
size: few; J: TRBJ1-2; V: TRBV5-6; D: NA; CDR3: CASSLDEAFYGYTF; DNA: TGTGCCAGCAGCTTGGATGAAGCCTTCTATGGCTACACCTTC
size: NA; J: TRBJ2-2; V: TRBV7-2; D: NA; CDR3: CASSQLTLIGELFF; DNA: TGTGCCAGCAGCCAGTTGACACTCATAGGGGAGCTGTTTTTT
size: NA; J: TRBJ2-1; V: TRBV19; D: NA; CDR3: CASSHLEGVEKFF; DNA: TGTGCCAGTAGCCACTTAGAGGGTGTCGAGAAGTTCTTC
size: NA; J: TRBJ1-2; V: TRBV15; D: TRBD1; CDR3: CATSREAGGKGGYTF; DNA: TGTGCCACCAGCAGAGAGGCAGGGGGAAAAGGGGGCTACACCTTC
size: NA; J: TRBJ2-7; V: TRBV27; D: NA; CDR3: CATRAGRASYEQYF; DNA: TGTGCCACCCGGGCTGGCAGGGCCTCCTACGAGCAGTACTTC